A single count supports the clone carrying this T cell receptor beta chain. The antigen is unknown. The germline V and J ends were trimmed by 1 base and 2 bases, with 8 bases remaining between them. CDR1 is SGHRS and CDR2 is YFSETQ in the germline V gene. The CDR3 contains 14 residues. About 5 patients' CD4+ populations were sorted into CD25+CD127- cells. Alopecia areata patients gave lesional scalp punch biopsies and peripheral blood samples. The record originates from a study of CD8+ T cells in alopecia areata. Study findings and constraints: Affected lesional scalp, above all in alopecia totalis/universalis, was more clonal than normal scalp. TCRs were shared less clearly across patients than in mice, possibly for HLA-related reasons.

RNA extraction was followed by reverse transcription into cDNA, which acted as the sequencing template. The assay was immunoSEQ multiplex PCR, and TCRdb's table has in-frame clones only and misses some. The table has around 35,000 clones, approximately 54% seen once; the top ten hold roughly 1.8%. The origin of this receptor is a human donor with alopecia areata. V is TRBV5-1 and J is TRBJ2-3; the D is unclear. The material sequenced was CD4+ Tregs sorted from blood. DNA of the CDR3: TGCGCCAGCAGCTTGTCTGAGGACACAGATACGCAGTATTTT. Translation gives CASSLSEDTDTQYF.